This TCR beta chain was sequenced for a study of shared T cell receptors in the human thymus. Sequencing used immunoSEQ multiplex PCR; TCRdb keeps in-frame clones, though not all of them. The sample yields hundreds of thousands of clones, roughly 90% seen once. The V and J ends lost 4 bases and 4 bases respectively, with 17 bases between them. The germline CDR1 and CDR2 sequences are PRHDT and FYEKMQ (reference sequence). The CDR3 runs to 16 residues. Separately, the same data were catalogued under a study of human thymus T cells. This second report adds: The donor group consisted of healthy Finnish infants who were having corrective surgery for congenital heart defects. Thymic TCR repertoires of unrelated people reportedly overlapped highly.

This clonotype originated in a boy under three years old with a congenital heart defect. Specimen: thymocytes. The chain employs TRBV13 and TRBJ2-1; tentative D call: TRBD1 (5 bases). CDR3 nucleotide sequence: TGTGCCAGCAGCTCATTCAGTTGGGGCTTATACAATGAGCAGTTCTTC. Residues: CASSSFSWGLYNEQFF.